This TCR beta chain was recovered during a study of regulatory T cells in long-lasting Graves disease. Both iRepertoire HTBI primers and Arm-PCR of CDR3 regions were used to build the TCR beta libraries. TCRdb itself ran the multiplex PCR reads through MiXCR, one entry per CDR3 protein. The table includes about 210,000 distinct CDR3 sequences, around 20% detected once. Germline-derived CDR1 and CDR2 are MGHRA and YSYEKL. The CDR3 has 15 amino acids. Trimming removed 4 bases from V and 3 bases from J; junction bases left unmatched: 6. The time point: newly diagnosed GD, antithyroid drugs for less than 3 months. The TCR library was made from RNA that had been extracted from PBMCs in TRIzol. The data also belong to a second study, concerning T cells in Graves' hyperthyroidism and ophthalmopathy. That paper adds: The model's output predicted ophthalmopathy at a median of approximately 6.5 months prior to onset.

This clonotype was sampled from a woman aged 25 to 39 with Graves disease. The input for sequencing was peripheral blood mononuclear cells (PBMCs), taken at new diagnosis, from a patient treated with antithyroid drugs. This chain connects TRBV4-1 to TRBJ1-1; 9 nucleotides line up with TRBD1. CDR3 coding DNA: TGCGCCAGCAGCCCGGACAGGGGCCCTTACACTGAAGCTTTCTTT. This translates into CASSPDRGPYTEAFF.